Below, 20 T cell receptor beta chains from the same sample are listed, as sequenced in a study of T cell repertoires in cytomegalovirus infection. TCRdb processed the reads anew with MiXCR; each CDR3 protein has one entry. The repertoire holds some 600,000 distinct CDR3 sequences, 20% to 30% seen once, with around 8% in the top ten. Sequencing used CD8+ T cells from PBMCs. Receptors were obtained from a human donor in good health (CMV status not recorded). Some clones in this sample may be carry-over from other donors' samples.

In this sample, this clonotype turned up a few times. CDR3 bases: TGTGCCAGCAGAGTCAGTAGGGCATTAGACACTGAAGCTTTCTTT. This translates into CASRVSRALDTEAFF. V is TRBV27 and J is TRBJ1-1; D remains ambiguous. CDR3 length: 15 amino acids. Trimming cost V 6 bases and J 3 bases, with 17 bases left between them. Germline lookup yields CDR1 MNHEY and CDR2 SMNVEV (reference sequence).

This clonotype was observed at least ten times. The rearrangement links TRBV10-3 to TRBJ2-3; D uncertain. In germline, CDR1 is ENHRY, CDR2 SYGVKD. This CDR3 spans 11 amino acids. Trimming took off 7 bases at V and 2 bases at J, with 4 bases between the two ends. The CDR3 loop is CAIIDTDTQYF. The CDR3 region has the DNA TGTGCCATCATTGACACAGATACGCAGTATTTT.

This clonotype appeared a few times. The CDR3 reads CASSSSLEALGPDTQYF. CDR3 DNA sequence: TGTGCCAGCAGCTCCTCCTTGGAGGCCCTGGGACCAGATACGCAGTATTTT. The rearrangement uses TRBV7-6 and TRBJ2-3; D is perhaps TRBD1 or TRBD2 (5 bases each). The length of the CDR3 is 17 residues. Germline CDR1 and CDR2: SGHVS and FNYEAQ. The V end lost 4 bases, the J end lost 4 bases, and 21 bases lay between the germline ends.

This clonotype was picked up a small number of times. V gene TRBV20-1 combines with J gene TRBJ2-4; no definite D call. V was cut by 0 bases and J by 9 bases, with 6 bases left in between. The CDR3 totals 11 residues. The V gene's germline CDR1 is DFQATT and CDR2 SNEGSKA (reference sequence). CDR3 nucleotide sequence: TGCAGTGCTAGAGAAGTGGGCATTCAGTACTTC. Translation gives CSAREVGIQYF.

This clonotype has only a few counts. This rearrangement joins TRBV15 to TRBJ2-1; 7 nucleotides match TRBD2. The V and J ends lost 3 bases and 8 bases, in that order; junction bases with no gene match: 1. The CDR3 is made up of 12 amino acids. Germline loops: CDR1 LNHNV, CDR2 YYDKDF (reference sequence). The CDR3 sequence is CATSSAGDEQFF. The DNA of the CDR3 is TGTGCCACCAGCAGTGCGGGGGATGAGCAGTTCTTC.

This clonotype came up a few times. This chain joins TRBV7-9 and TRBJ2-2; possibly TRBD2 for D (5 bases). CDR1 SEHNR and CDR2 FQNEAQ come from the germline V gene (reference sequence). The V and J ends lost 1 base and 6 bases respectively, with 9 bases between them. The CDR3 runs 14 residues. The CDR3 region has the DNA TGTGCCAGCAGCTTAGACTGGGAGTCCGGGGAGCTGTTTTTT. It translates to CASSLDWESGELFF.

This clonotype was picked up a small number of times. This chain connects TRBV20-1 to TRBJ2-2, with D maybe TRBD2 (5 bases). CDR3 length equals 14 residues. Trimming stripped 5 bases from V and 0 bases from J, with 10 bases between. CDR1 DFQATT and CDR2 SNEGSKA come from the germline V gene (reference sequence). CDR3 region: CSAEGKPNTGELFF. The DNA for the CDR3 is TGCAGTGCTGAGGGCAAGCCGAACACCGGGGAGCTGTTTTTT.

The CDR3 DNA is TGTGCCAGCAACAAACAGGGGCGGTCCTACGAGCAGTACGTC. Residues: CASNKQGRSYEQYV. The chain carries TRBV28 and TRBJ2-7; 7 bases fit TRBD1. This CDR3 region has 14 residues. The germline CDR1 and CDR2 sequences are MDHEN and SYDVKM. V lost 7 bases to trimming and J lost 1 base; unmatched junction nucleotides: 7.

This sequence joins TRBV29-1 and TRBJ2-1; 14 bases are a match to TRBD2. CDR1 and CDR2 from the germline V gene are SQVTM and ANQGSEA. Losses at the gene ends were 1 base for V and 1 base for J; bases not matched to a gene: 0. The CDR3 contains 16 residues. CDR3 sequence reads: CSVEGTSGGSYNEQFF. In DNA, the CDR3 is TGCAGCGTTGAAGGGACTAGCGGGGGGTCCTACAATGAGCAGTTCTTC.

This clonotype was found many times. This chain uses TRBV6-6 with TRBJ2-7; D is possibly TRBD1 (6 bases). This CDR3 region has 16 residues. Trimming took off 5 bases at V and 2 bases at J, with 19 bases between the two ends. The germline gives CDR1 MNHNY, CDR2 SVGAGI (reference sequence). The CDR3 sequence: CASSHPHRDKAYEQYV. The CDR3, as DNA: TGTGCCAGCAGTCACCCTCACAGGGATAAGGCCTACGAGCAGTACGTC.

The J gene is TRBJ2-7, the V gene TRBV28, with a weak D call TRBD1 (6 bases). The CDR3 is 12 amino acids. Germline V gives CDR1 MDHEN, CDR2 SYDVKM. Between the trimmed V and J ends, which lost 5 bases and 5 bases, there was a span of 10 bases. The CDR3 loop reads CASSITGNEQYV. Here the CDR3 DNA reads TGTGCCAGCAGTATTACAGGGAACGAGCAGTACGTC.

The chain has TRBV20-1 and TRBJ2-7, with D hard to call. Germline V gene sequence: CDR1 DFQATT, CDR2 SNEGSKA (reference sequence). This CDR3 contains 13 residues. V was shortened by 0 bases and J by 2 bases, with 8 bases between the two germline ends. The CDR3 DNA follows: TGCAGTGCTAGAGATCCTGACACCTACGAGCAGTACTTC. It yields the protein CSARDPDTYEQYF.

The rearrangement links TRBV20-1 to TRBJ2-2; D is possibly TRBD1 (6 bases). Between the trimmed V and J ends, which lost 5 bases and 6 bases, there was a span of 25 bases. CDR1 and CDR2 (germline): DFQATT, SNEGSKA (reference sequence). The CDR3 contains 17 residues. CDR3 sequence (DNA): TGCAGTGCTCCATCCACGTTGGGGACAAAAGTAGCCGGGGAGCTGTTTTTT. Its protein product is CSAPSTLGTKVAGELFF.

V and J are TRBV12-5 and TRBJ1-2; weak D call: TRBD1 (6 bases). The length of the CDR3 is 16 residues. Looked up from germline, CDR1 is LGHNT and CDR2 is FRNRAP. Trimming stripped 0 bases from V and 5 bases from J, with 16 bases between. CDR3 nucleotide sequence: TGTGCTAGTGGTTTGGTACCCGCCGGGGGCGAATATGGCTACACCTTC. It encodes CASGLVPAGGEYGYTF.

The sample holds a few counts of this clonotype. This rearrangement joins TRBV12-3 or TRBV12-4 to TRBJ2-1; no clear D gene. This CDR3 contains 13 residues. Between the trimmed V and J ends, which lost 6 bases and 3 bases, there was a span of 9 bases. CDR3 bases: TGTGCCAGCAGCATAAACCTCTACAATGAGCAGTTCTTC. It yields the protein CASSINLYNEQFF.

The chain employs TRBV6-1 and TRBJ2-7, with no clear D. Trimming stripped 2 bases from V and 0 bases from J, with 11 bases between. CDR3 size: 15 residues. Germline CDR1 reads MNHNS; CDR2 reads SASEGT. As DNA, the CDR3 is TGTGCCAGCAGTGAAAGCCCCTCGAGCTCCTACGAGCAGTACGTC. Its translation: CASSESPSSSYEQYV.

The chain is built from TRBV2 and TRBJ2-7; 9 bases match TRBD2. The V segment lost 2 bases and the J segment 4 bases; nucleotides outside the gene matches: 6. Per the germline V gene, CDR1 is SNHLY and CDR2 is FYNNEI. The CDR3 spans 15 residues. The CDR3 nucleotides are TGTGCCAGCAGTGAACTAGCGGGGCCATTTTACGAGCAGTACGTC. Amino acids: CASSELAGPFYEQYV.

This clonotype was counted at least ten times. The V call is TRBV7-9, the J call TRBJ2-7; tentative D call: TRBD1 (5 bases). CDR3 size: 12 residues. V was trimmed by 11 bases and J by 3 bases, leaving 14 bases between them. Germline-derived CDR1 and CDR2 are SEHNR and FQNEAQ (reference sequence). CDR3 in DNA: TGTGCCGTCCTGGGGCAGAACTACGAGCAGTACTTC. Protein product: CAVLGQNYEQYF.

The chain uses TRBV20-1 and TRBJ2-1; the D gene is possibly TRBD2 (5 bases). CDR3 length equals 13 residues. Germline V lookup: CDR1 DFQATT, CDR2 SNEGSKA (reference sequence). Trimming removed 3 bases at V and 3 bases at J, with 9 bases between. CDR3 sequence: CSARGRGYNEQFF. DNA of the CDR3: TGCAGTGCTAGGGGCCGGGGCTACAATGAGCAGTTCTTC.

The V and J genes are TRBV25-1 and TRBJ1-4; a possible D gene is TRBD1 (5 bases). Germline CDR1 reads MGHDK; CDR2 reads SYGVNS. The CDR3 loop spans 13 amino acids. V was pared by 2 bases and J by 7 bases, with 8 bases between. The CDR3 bases are TGTGCCAGCAGTGAAATGAGGGGTGAAAAACTGTTTTTT. Residues: CASSEMRGEKLFF.